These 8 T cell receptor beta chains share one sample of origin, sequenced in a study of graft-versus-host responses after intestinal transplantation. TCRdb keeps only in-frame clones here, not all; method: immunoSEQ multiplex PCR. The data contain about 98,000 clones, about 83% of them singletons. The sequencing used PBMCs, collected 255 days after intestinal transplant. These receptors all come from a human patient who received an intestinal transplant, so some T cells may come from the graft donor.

The CDR3, as DNA: TGTGCCAGCAGTATGACAGGGGGGAGCAACACTGAAGCTTTCTTT. Its protein product is CASSMTGGSNTEAFF. The chain has TRBV28 and TRBJ1-1; 9 bases are shared with TRBD1. Looked up from germline, CDR1 is MDHEN and CDR2 is SYDVKM. This CDR3 is 15 amino acids long. The V gene end was trimmed by 5 bases and the J gene end by 2 bases; junction bases not matched to a gene: 6. The complete variable domain, with remaining parts taken from reference TRBV28 and TRBJ1-1, reads DVKVTQSSRYLVKRTGEKVFLECVQDMDHENMFWYRQDPGLGLRLIYFSYDVKMKEKGDIPEGYSVSREKKERFSLILESASTNQTSMYLCASSMTGGSNTEAFFGQGTRLTVV.

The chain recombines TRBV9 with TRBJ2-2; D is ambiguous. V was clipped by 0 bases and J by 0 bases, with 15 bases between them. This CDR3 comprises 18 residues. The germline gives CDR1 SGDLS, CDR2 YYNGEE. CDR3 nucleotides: TGTGCCAGCAGCGTAGACGGTTGGGTGTTCGCGAACACCGGGGAGCTGTTTTTT. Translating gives CASSVDGWVFANTGELFF.

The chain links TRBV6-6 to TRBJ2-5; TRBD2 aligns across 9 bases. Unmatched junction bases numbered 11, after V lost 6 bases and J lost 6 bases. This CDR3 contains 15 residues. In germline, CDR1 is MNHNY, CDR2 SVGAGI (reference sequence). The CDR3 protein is CASSDGGLALKTQYF. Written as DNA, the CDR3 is TGTGCCAGCAGCGACGGGGGACTAGCTTTAAAGACCCAGTACTTC.

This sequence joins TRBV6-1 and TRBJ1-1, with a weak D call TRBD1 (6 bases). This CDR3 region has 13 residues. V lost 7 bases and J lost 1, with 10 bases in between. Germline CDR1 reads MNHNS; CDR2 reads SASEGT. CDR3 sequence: CASKIQGNTEAFF. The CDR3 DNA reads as TGTGCCAGCAAAATACAGGGGAACACTGAAGCTTTCTTT.

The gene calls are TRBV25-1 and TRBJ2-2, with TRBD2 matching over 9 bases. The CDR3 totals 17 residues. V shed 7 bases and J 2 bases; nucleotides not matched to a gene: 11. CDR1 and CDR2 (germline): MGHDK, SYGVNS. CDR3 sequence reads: CASTKSSGLANTGELFF. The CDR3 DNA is TGTGCCAGCACAAAAAGTTCGGGACTAGCCAACACCGGGGAGCTGTTTTTT.

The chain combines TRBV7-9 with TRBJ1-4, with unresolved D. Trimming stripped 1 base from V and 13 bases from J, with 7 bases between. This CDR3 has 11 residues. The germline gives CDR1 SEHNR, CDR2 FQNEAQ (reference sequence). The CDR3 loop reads CASSLVDVLFF. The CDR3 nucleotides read TGTGCCAGCAGCTTAGTTGACGTACTGTTTTTT.

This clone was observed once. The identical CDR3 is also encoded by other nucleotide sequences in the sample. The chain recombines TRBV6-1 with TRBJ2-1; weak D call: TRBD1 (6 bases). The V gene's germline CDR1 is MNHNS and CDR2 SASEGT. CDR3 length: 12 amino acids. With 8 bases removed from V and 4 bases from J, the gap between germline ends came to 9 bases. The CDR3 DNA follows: TGTGCCAGCTCGGACAGATACAATGAGCAGTTCTTC. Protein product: CASSDRYNEQFF.

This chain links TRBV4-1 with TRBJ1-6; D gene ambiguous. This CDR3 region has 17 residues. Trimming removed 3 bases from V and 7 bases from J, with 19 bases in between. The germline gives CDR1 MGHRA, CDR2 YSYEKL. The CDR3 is CASSQGYHIRINSPLHF. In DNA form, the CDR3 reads TGCGCCAGCAGCCAGGGATACCACATCCGCATCAATTCACCCCTCCACTTT.